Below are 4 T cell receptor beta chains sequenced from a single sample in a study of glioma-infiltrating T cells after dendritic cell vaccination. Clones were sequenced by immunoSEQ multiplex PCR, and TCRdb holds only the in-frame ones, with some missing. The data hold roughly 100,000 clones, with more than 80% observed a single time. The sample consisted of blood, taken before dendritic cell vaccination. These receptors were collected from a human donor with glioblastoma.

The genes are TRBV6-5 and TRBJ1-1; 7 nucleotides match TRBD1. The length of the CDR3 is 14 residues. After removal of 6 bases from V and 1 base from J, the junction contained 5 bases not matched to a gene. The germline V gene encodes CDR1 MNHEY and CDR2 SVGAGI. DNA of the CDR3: TGTGCCAGCAGCCAACAGGGGCAGAACACTGAAGCTTTCTTT. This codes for CASSQQGQNTEAFF.

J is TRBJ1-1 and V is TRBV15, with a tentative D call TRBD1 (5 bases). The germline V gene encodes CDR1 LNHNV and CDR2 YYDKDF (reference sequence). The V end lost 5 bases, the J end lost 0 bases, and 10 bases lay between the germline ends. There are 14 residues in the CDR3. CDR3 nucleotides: TGTGCCACCAGCTACAAGGGGCTGAACACTGAAGCTTTCTTT. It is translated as CATSYKGLNTEAFF.

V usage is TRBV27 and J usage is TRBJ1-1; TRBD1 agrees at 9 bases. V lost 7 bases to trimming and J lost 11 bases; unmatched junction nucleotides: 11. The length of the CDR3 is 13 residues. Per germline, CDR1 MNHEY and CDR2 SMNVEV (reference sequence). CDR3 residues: CASILPRTGEAFF. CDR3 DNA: TGTGCCAGCATACTCCCGAGGACAGGGGAGGCTTTCTTT.

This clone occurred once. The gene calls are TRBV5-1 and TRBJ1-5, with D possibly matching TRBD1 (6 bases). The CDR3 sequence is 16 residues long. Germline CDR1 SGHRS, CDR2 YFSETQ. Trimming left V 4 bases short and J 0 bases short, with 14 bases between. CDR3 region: CASSTTGPYSNQPQHF. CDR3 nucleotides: TGCGCCAGCAGCACTACAGGGCCATATAGCAATCAGCCCCAGCATTTT.